The clone carrying this T cell receptor (beta chain) was observed a few times. Study processing details: Researchers report that nucleated cell counts were estimated from reference gene primer amplification. Data came from immunoSEQ multiplex PCR; TCRdb stores just in-frame clones and leaves some out. V, J and clone size are taken as reported in that table, and D and trimming were inferred from the DNA itself. Counted here are 150,000 to 200,000 clones, more than 80% occurring once; the ten biggest clones make up 6.5% to 9%. This CDR3 has 15 amino acids. Germline V gives CDR1 LGHDT, CDR2 YNNKEL (reference sequence). V dropped 3 bases and J dropped 2 bases, with 14 bases sitting between them. The source of the sample is a study of blood T cell repertoires in COVID-19.

Sequencing used peripheral blood. This receptor was identified in a woman aged 55-70 years with acute or convalescent COVID-19. The J gene is TRBJ2-7, the V gene TRBV3-1 (or the pseudogene TRBV3-2); D is perhaps TRBD1 (5 bases). The CDR3 DNA reads as TGTGCCAGCAGCCACCCGACAGTGAGTCCCTACGAGCAGTACTTC. Residues: CASSHPTVSPYEQYF.